The subject of this entry is one TCR beta chain. The CDR3 sequence is 14 residues long. Per the germline V gene, CDR1 is ENHRY and CDR2 is SYGVKD. After removal of 10 bases from V and 6 bases from J, the junction contained 7 bases not matched to a gene. Participant-reported clinical history was the basis for cohort assignment. Sequencing was performed with immunoSEQ multiplex PCR; in TCRdb, only in-frame clones are kept and a portion is missing. The sample includes a few hundred thousand clones, 85% to 90% of them seen just once. The record originates from a study of blood T cell repertoires in COVID-19.

The sample taken for sequencing was PBMCs or T cells enriched from blood (not recorded which). The chain has TRBV10-3 and TRBJ2-3; 13 bases agree with TRBD2. The receptor was derived from a woman aged 40 to 49 who had recovered from COVID-19. CDR3 protein: CATWTSGSMDTQYF. The CDR3 DNA follows: TGTGCCACATGGACTAGCGGGAGTATGGATACGCAGTATTTT.